This T cell receptor beta chain was profiled in a study of blood T cells in healthy people across ages. Regarding the study as a whole: There was no known CMV status for donors, so expanded clonotype changes were possibly confounded.

Germline CDR1 is MDHEN and CDR2 is SYDVKM. J gave up 13 bases and V 6 bases, and 12 bases lay outside the gene matches. This CDR3 region has 15 residues. Concerning this clonotype: No antigen is known for it.

It was with a sample-barcoded 5' primer and a J-beta primer mix that a second PCR of roughly 7 to 12 cycles was run. TCRdb redid the calling of the 5' RACE reads with MiXCR, one entry per CDR3 protein. This sample carries roughly 1,700,000 distinct CDR3 sequences, under 30% of them seen once, and the ten largest clones take approximately 7.7%. The source is a woman between 25 and 40 years old in good health. The sequencing input was blood. The chain links TRBV28 to TRBJ2-6; 10 bases agree with TRBD1. The CDR3 protein is CASRERQGAPRVLTF. CDR3 coding DNA: TGTGCCAGCAGAGAACGACAGGGGGCCCCTCGTGTCCTGACTTTC.